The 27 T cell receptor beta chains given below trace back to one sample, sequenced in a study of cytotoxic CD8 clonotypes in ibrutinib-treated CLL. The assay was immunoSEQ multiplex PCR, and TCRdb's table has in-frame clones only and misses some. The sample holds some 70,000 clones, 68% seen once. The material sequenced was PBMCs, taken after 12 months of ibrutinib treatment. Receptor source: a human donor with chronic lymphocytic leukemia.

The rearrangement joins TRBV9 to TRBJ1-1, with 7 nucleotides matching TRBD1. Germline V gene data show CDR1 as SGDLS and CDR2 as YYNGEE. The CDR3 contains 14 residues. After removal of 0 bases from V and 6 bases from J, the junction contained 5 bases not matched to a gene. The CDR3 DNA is TGTGCCAGCAGCGTAGAGGCAGGGGGGGCTGAAGCTTTCTTT. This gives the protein CASSVEAGGAEAFF. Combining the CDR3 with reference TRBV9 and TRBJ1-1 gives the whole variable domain DSGVTQTPKHLITATGQRVTLRCSPRSGDLSVYWYQQSLDQGLQFLIQYYNGEERAKGNILERFSAQQFPDLHSELNLSSLELGDSALYFCASSVEAGGAEAFFGQGTRLTVV.

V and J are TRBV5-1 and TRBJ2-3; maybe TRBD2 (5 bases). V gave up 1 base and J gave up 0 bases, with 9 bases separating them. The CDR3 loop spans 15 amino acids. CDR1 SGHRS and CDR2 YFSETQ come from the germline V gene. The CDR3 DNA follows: TGCGCCAGCAGCTTGCAAGCGGCTAGCACAGATACGCAGTATTTT. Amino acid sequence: CASSLQAASTDTQYF.

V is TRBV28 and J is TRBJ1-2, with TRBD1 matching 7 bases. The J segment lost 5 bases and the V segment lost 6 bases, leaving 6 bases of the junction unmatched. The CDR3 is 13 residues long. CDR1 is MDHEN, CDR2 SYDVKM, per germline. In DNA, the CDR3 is TGTGCCAGCAGCAACAGGGGTAATTATGGCTACACCTTC. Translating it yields CASSNRGNYGYTF.

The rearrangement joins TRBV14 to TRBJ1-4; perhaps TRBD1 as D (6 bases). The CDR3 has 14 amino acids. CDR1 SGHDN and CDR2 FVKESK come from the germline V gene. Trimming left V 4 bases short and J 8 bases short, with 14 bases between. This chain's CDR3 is CASSPGTWGEKLFF. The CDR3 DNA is TGTGCCAGCAGCCCCGGGACATGGGGAGAAAAACTGTTTTTT.

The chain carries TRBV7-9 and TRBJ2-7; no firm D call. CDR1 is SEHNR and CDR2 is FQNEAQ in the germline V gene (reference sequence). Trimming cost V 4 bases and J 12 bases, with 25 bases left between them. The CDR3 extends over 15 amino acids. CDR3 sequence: CASSSLGQTNVFAYF. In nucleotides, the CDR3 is TGTGCCAGCAGCTCACTGGGCCAAACCAACGTCTTTGCGTACTTC.

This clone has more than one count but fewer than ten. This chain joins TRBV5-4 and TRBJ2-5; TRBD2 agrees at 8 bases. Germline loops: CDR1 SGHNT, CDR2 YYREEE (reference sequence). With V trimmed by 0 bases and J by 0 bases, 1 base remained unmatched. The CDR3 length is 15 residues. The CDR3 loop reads CASSLAGGYQETQYF. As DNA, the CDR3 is TGTGCCAGCAGCTTGGCGGGGGGGTACCAAGAGACCCAGTACTTC.

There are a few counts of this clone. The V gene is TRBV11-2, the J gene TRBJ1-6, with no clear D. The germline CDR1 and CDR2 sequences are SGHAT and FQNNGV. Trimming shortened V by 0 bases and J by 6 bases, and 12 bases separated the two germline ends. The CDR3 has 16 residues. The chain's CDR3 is CASSLDPGTFNSPLHF. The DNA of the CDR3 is TGTGCCAGCAGCTTAGATCCGGGCACCTTTAATTCACCCCTCCACTTT.

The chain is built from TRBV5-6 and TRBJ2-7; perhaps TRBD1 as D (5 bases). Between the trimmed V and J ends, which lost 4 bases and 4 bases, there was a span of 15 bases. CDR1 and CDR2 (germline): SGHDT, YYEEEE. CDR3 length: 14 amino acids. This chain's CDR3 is CASSTRQIEYEQYF. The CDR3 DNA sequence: TGTGCCAGCAGCACCCGACAGATCGAGTACGAGCAGTACTTC.

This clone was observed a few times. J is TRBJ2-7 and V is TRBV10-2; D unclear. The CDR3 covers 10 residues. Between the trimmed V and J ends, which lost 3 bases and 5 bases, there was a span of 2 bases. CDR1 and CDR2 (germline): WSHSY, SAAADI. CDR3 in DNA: TGCGCCAGCAGTGACGACGAGCAGTACTTC. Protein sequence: CASSDDEQYF.

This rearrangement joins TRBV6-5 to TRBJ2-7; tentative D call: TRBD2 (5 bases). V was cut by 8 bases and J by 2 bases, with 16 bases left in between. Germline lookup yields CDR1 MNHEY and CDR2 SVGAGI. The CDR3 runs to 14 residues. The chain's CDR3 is CASARGVSPYEQYF. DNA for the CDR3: TGTGCCAGCGCCCGGGGTGTTTCCCCCTACGAGCAGTACTTC.

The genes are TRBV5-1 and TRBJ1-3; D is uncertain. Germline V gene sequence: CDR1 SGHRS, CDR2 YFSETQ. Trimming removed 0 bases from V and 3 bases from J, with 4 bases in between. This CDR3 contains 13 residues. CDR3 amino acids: CASSLVVGNTIYF. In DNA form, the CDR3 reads TGCGCCAGCAGCTTGGTTGTTGGAAACACCATATATTTT.

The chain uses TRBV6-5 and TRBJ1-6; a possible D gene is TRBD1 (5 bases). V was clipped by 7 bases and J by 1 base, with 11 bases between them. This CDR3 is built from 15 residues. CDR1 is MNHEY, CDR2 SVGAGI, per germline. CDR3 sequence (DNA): TGTGCCAGCACGCGGGGGGAATCCTATAATTCACCCCTCCACTTT. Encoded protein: CASTRGESYNSPLHF.

CDR3: CASQWGARLYEQFF. CDR3 DNA sequence: TGTGCCAGCCAGTGGGGGGCGCGGTTATATGAGCAGTTCTTC. J is TRBJ2-1 and V is TRBV5-6; D is perhaps TRBD1 or TRBD2 (6 bases each). Germline values: CDR1 SGHDT, CDR2 YYEEEE. This CDR3 region has 14 residues. Trimming cost V 7 bases and J 8 bases, with 19 bases left between them.

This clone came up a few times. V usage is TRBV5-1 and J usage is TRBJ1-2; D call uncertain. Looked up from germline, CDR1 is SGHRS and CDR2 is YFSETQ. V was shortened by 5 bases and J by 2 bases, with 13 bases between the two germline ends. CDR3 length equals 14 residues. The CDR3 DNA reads TGCGCCAGCAGTCATGACATACCCAACTATGGCTACACCTTC. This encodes CASSHDIPNYGYTF.

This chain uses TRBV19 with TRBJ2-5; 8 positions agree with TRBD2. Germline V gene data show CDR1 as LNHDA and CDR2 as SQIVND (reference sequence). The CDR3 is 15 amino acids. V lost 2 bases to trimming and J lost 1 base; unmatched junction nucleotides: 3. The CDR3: CASSIPGGAQETQYF. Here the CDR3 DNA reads TGTGCCAGTAGTATACCCGGGGGGGCCCAAGAGACCCAGTACTTC. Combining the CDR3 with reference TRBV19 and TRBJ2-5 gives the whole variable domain DGGITQSPKYLFRKEGQNVTLSCEQNLNHDAMYWYRQDPGQGLRLIYYSQIVNDFQKGDIAEGYSVSREKKESFPLTVTSAQKNPTAFYLCASSIPGGAQETQYFGPGTRLLVL.

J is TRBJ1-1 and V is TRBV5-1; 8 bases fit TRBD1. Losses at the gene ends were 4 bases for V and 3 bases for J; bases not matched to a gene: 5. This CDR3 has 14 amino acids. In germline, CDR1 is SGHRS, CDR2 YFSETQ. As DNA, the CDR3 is TGCGCCAGCAGCATGACAGGGGACTACACTGAAGCTTTCTTT. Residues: CASSMTGDYTEAFF.

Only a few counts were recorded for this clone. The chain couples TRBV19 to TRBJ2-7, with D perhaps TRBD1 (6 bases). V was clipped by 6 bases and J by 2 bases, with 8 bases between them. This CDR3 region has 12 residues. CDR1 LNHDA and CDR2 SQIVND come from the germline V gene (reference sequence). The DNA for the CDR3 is TGTGCCAGTAGCGGACAGACCTACGAGCAGTACTTC. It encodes CASSGQTYEQYF.

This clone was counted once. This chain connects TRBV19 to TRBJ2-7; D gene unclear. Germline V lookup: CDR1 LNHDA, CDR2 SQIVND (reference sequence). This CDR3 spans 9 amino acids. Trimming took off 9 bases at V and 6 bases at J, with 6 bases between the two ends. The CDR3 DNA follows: TGTGCCAGCCCCTCCGAGCAGTACTTC. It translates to CASPSEQYF.

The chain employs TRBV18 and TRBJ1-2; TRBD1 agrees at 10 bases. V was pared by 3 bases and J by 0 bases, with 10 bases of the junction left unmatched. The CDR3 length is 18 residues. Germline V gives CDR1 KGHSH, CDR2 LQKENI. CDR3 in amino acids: CASSPRQGATPANYGYTF. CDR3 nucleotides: TGTGCCAGCTCACCTAGACAGGGGGCAACCCCCGCTAACTATGGCTACACCTTC. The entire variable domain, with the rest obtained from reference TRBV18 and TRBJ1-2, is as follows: NAGVMQNPRHLVRRRGQEARLRCSPMKGHSHVYWYRQLPEEGLKFMVYLQKENIIDESGMPKERFSAEFPKEGPSILRIQQVVRGDSAAYFCASSPRQGATPANYGYTFGSGTRLTVV.

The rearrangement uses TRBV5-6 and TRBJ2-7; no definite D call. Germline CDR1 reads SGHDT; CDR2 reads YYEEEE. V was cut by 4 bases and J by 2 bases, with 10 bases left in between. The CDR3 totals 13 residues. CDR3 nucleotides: TGTGCCAGCAGCCGGGTTACCACCTACGAGCAGTACTTC. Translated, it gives CASSRVTTYEQYF.

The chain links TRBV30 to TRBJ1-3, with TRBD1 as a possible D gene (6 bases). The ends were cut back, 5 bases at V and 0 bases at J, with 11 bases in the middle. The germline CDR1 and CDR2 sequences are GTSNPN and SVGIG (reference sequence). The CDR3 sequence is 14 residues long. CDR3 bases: TGTGCCTGGTCGGACAGCTACTCTGGAAACACCATATATTTT. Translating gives CAWSDSYSGNTIYF.

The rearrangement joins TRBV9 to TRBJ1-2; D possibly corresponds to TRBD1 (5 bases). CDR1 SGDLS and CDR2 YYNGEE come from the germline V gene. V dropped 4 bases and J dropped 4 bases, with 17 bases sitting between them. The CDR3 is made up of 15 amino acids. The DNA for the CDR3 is TGTGCCAGCAGCCTTGACACCTCGGGGCTCTATGGCTACACCTTC. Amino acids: CASSLDTSGLYGYTF.

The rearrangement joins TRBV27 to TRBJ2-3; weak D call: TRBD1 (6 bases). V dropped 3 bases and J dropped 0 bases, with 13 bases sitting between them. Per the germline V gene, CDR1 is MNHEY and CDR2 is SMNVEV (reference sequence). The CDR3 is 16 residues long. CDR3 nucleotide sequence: TGTGCCAGCAGTTTGAGAGGGGGACGTAGCACAGATACGCAGTATTTT. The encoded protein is CASSLRGGRSTDTQYF.

CDR3 loop: CASQQVSGANVLTF. DNA for the CDR3: TGTGCCAGTCAACAAGTTTCTGGGGCCAACGTCCTGACTTTC. The rearrangement uses TRBV6-6 and TRBJ2-6; D is unclear. The V end was cut by 9 bases, the J end by 1 base, with 10 bases between. Per germline, CDR1 MNHNY and CDR2 SVGAGI (reference sequence). This CDR3 spans 14 amino acids.

The CDR3 loop reads CASSASGTRNTEAFF. The CDR3 region has the DNA TGTGCCAGCAGCGCGTCAGGGACAAGGAACACTGAAGCTTTCTTT. The V gene is TRBV9, the J gene TRBJ1-1; tentative D call: TRBD1 (6 bases). CDR1 SGDLS and CDR2 YYNGEE come from the germline V gene. This CDR3 region has 15 residues. The V end was cut by 3 bases, the J end by 1 base, with 13 bases between.

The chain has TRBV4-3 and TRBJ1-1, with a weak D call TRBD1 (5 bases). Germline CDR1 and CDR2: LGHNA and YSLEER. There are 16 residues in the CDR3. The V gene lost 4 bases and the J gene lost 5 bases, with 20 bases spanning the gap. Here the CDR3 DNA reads TGCGCCAGCAGCCGATCCGCTTCGCTGGGGGGTACTGAAGCTTTCTTT. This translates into CASSRSASLGGTEAFF.

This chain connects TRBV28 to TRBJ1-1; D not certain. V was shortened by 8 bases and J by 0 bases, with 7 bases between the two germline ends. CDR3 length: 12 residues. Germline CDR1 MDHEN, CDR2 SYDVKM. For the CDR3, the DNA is TGTGCCAGCGATTCAGTGAACACTGAAGCTTTCTTT. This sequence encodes CASDSVNTEAFF.